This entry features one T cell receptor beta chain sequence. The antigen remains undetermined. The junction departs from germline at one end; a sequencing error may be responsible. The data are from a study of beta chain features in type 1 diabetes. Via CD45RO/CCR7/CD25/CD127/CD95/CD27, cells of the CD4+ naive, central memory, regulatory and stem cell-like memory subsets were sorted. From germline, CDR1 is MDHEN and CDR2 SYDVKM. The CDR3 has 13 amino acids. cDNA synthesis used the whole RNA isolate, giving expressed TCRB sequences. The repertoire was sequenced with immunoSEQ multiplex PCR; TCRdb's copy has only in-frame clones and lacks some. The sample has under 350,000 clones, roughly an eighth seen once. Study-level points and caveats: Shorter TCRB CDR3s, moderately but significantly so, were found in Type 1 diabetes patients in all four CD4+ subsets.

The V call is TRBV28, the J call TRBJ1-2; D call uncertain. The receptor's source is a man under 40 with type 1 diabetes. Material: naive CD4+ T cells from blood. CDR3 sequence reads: CASSLGRPYSYTF. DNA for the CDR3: TGTGCCAGCAGTTTGGGCAGACCCTATAGCTACACCTTC.